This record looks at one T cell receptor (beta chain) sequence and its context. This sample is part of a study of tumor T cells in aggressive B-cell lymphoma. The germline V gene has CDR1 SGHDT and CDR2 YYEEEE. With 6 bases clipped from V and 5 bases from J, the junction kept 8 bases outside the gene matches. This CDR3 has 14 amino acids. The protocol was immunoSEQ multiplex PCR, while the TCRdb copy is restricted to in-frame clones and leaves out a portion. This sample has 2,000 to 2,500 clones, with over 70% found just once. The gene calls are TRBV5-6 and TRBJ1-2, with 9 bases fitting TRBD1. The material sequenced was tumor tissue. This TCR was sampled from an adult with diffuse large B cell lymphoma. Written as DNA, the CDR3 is TGTGCCAGCACCTCCCGGGACAGGGCTTATGGCTACACCTTC. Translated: CASTSRDRAYGYTF.